What follows are 27 T cell receptor beta chains derived from one specimen sequenced in a study of tumor and adjacent non-tumor tissue in lung cancer. A modified ARM-PCR protocol with three rounds of nested PCR amplified TCRbeta. TCRdb passed the multiplex PCR reads through MiXCR, listing each CDR3 protein once. The table lists tens of thousands of distinct CDR3 sequences, 75% to 90% of them singletons. No cell sorting was done before RNA was extracted from the tissue. The specimen was lung tumor tissue. Receptor source: a woman aged 50 to 60 with non-small cell lung cancer.

With respect to this clonotype: At one end, the junction sequence differs from germline, possibly due to a read error. The J gene is TRBJ2-7, the V gene TRBV6-2 or TRBV6-3; D is unclear. The CDR3 length is 11 residues. Germline loops: CDR1 MNHEY, CDR2 SVGEGT. The CDR3, as DNA: TGTACCAGCACGGATCGGGTTGAGCTGTACTTC. It specifies CTSTDRVELYF.

Concerning this clonotype: Without the conserved terminal phenylalanine or tryptophan, this CDR3 likely stems from a read error. Because the CDR3's place on the DNA is in doubt, the DNA is left out and the CDR3 is given as listed by TCRdb. The chain employs TRBV6-5 and TRBJ1-1. The V gene's germline CDR1 is MNHEY and CDR2 SVGAGI. The CDR3 is made up of 13 amino acids, end residues included. CDR3 loop: CASVSSVNTEALC.

This chain uses TRBV12-3 or TRBV12-4 with TRBJ2-3; D remains unclear. The CDR3 loop spans 11 amino acids. Trimming took off 6 bases at V and 8 bases at J, with 9 bases between the two ends. CDR3 residues: CASSFRGTQYF. In DNA, the CDR3 is TGTGCCAGCAGCTTCAGAGGTACGCAGTATTTT.

By sample fraction, this clonotype is medium-sized. The rearrangement links TRBV20-1 to TRBJ2-1; D is unresolved. CDR1 DFQATT and CDR2 SNEGSKA come from the germline V gene (reference sequence). Trimming shortened V by 1 base and J by 8 bases, and 9 bases separated the two germline ends. The CDR3 loop spans 12 amino acids. CDR3 coding DNA: TGCAGTGCTAGAGGGGTCGTCGATGAGCAGTTCTTC. Translating gives CSARGVVDEQFF.

This clonotype came up many times. The chain links TRBV20-1 to TRBJ2-5; possible D gene TRBD2, 5 bases. The length of the CDR3 is 13 residues. From germline, CDR1 is DFQATT and CDR2 SNEGSKA (reference sequence). V lost 2 bases to trimming and J lost 3 bases, with 10 bases between them. In nucleotides, the CDR3 is TGCAGTGCTAGACCGTCCGGGGAAGAGACCCAGTACTTC. Protein product: CSARPSGEETQYF.

V usage is TRBV6-1 and J usage is TRBJ2-1, with a possible D match to TRBD2 (5 bases). Germline V gives CDR1 MNHNS, CDR2 SASEGT. The CDR3 is 15 residues long. The germline V and J ends were trimmed by 6 bases and 2 bases, with 14 bases remaining between them. The CDR3 reads CASRYSSEAYNEQFF. The CDR3 nucleotides read TGTGCCAGCAGGTACAGTAGCGAGGCCTACAATGAGCAGTTCTTC.

The V call is TRBV29-1, the J call TRBJ2-7; D unclear. The CDR3 is 13 amino acids. In germline, CDR1 is SQVTM, CDR2 ANQGSEA. Trimming took 6 bases from V and 1 from J, leaving 13 bases between them. CDR3 bases: TGCAGCGTGCGGCGGAATACATCCTACGAGCAGTACTTC. As protein: CSVRRNTSYEQYF.

This clonotype showed up just once. At one end the junction does not follow the germline gene, possibly because of a read error. This chain links TRBV6-1 with TRBJ1-2, with D uncertain. Germline V gene data show CDR1 as MNHNS and CDR2 as SASEGT. The CDR3 contains 14 residues. CDR3: CVSNKRPQLYGYTF. The CDR3 DNA reads as TGTGTCAGCAACAAAAGACCACAGCTTTATGGCTACACCTTC.

CDR3 residues: CSAPGQLGTGTFF. CDR3 sequence (DNA): TGCAGTGCCCCAGGACAGTTGGGCACTGGAACTTTCTTT. This chain links TRBV20-1 with TRBJ1-1; possibly TRBD1 for D (6 bases). The CDR3 length is 13 residues. Germline assignment: CDR1 DFQATT and CDR2 SNEGSKA (reference sequence). The germline V and J ends were trimmed by 6 bases and 12 bases, with 23 bases remaining between them.

Regarding this clonotype: A much larger clone differs by one base, so this may be a read error. The chain joins TRBV7-8 to TRBJ2-7; either TRBD1 or TRBD2 may fit D (5 bases each). The V and J ends lost 0 bases and 6 bases respectively, with 15 bases between them. CDR1 is SGHVS and CDR2 is FQNEAQ in the germline V gene. The CDR3 extends over 15 amino acids. The CDR3 sequence is CASSLARAEGLEQYF. DNA for the CDR3: TGTGCCAGCAGCTTAGCCCGGGCCGAGGGGCTCGAGCAGTACTTC.

In this sample, this clonotype turned up a few times. Its ends do not fully match the called genes, so a read error is possible. The chain joins TRBV28 to TRBJ1-2, with D tentatively TRBD1 (5 bases). Per germline, CDR1 MDHEN and CDR2 SYDVKM. The CDR3 loop spans 14 amino acids. The CDR3 is CVSSFRGRAGDYTF. The CDR3 nucleotides are TGTGTCAGCAGTTTCCGCGGACGGGCGGGGGACTACACCTTC.

This clonotype was seen more than once but under ten times. This may be a read error: a much more frequent sequence differs by one nucleotide. The chain has TRBV13 and TRBJ1-1, with a possible D match to TRBD1 (6 bases). Looked up from germline, CDR1 is PRHDT and CDR2 is FYEKMQ (reference sequence). CDR3 size: 12 residues. Here the CDR3 DNA reads TGTGTCAGCAGGTCATCAGGGGATGGAGCTTTCTTT. Translated: CVSRSSGDGAFF.

On this clonotype itself: The conserved phenylalanine or tryptophan normally closing the CDR3 is absent here, so this likely arose from a read error. The rearrangement uses TRBV20-1 and TRBJ2-2; 10 nucleotides line up with TRBD1. Germline loops: CDR1 DFQATT, CDR2 SNEGSKA (reference sequence). This CDR3 spans 16 amino acids. Trimming cost V 7 bases and J 0 bases; bases outside gene matches: 8. The CDR3 spells CSVKSGTGANTGELFL. CDR3 coding DNA: TGCAGTGTTAAATCTGGGACAGGGGCGAACACCGGGGAGCTGTTTCTT.

The chain carries TRBV20-1 and TRBJ2-7, with D possibly TRBD1 on 7 matching bases. The CDR3 sequence is 13 residues long. CDR1 DFQATT and CDR2 SNEGSKA come from the germline V gene (reference sequence). CDR3 sequence reads: CSGAGGGKSEQYF. The DNA for the CDR3 is TGCAGCGGAGCAGGAGGGGGCAAAAGTGAGCAGTACTTC.

Turning to this clonotype: One end of the junction fails to match germline, which may point to a read error. The chain employs TRBV6-2 or TRBV6-3 and TRBJ1-5, with a weak D call TRBD1 (5 bases). From germline, CDR1 is MNHEY and CDR2 SVGEGT. This CDR3 has 15 amino acids. CDR3: CASSDSGLGNQPHHF. DNA of the CDR3: TGTGCCAGCAGTGACAGCGGGCTAGGCAATCAGCCCCACCATTTT.

CDR3 nucleotide sequence: TGTGCCAGCAATGCAAGAGGGGTCACCCTCCACTTT. Amino acid sequence: CASNARGVTLHF. The chain joins TRBV12-3 or TRBV12-4 to TRBJ1-6, with D perhaps TRBD1 (5 bases). The V gene lost 7 bases and the J gene lost 14 bases, with 15 bases spanning the gap. The CDR3 length is 12 residues.

By sample share, this clonotype is medium-sized. V gene TRBV29-1 combines with J gene TRBJ2-5; D gene uncertain. The germline gives CDR1 SQVTM, CDR2 ANQGSEA. The V gene lost 3 bases and the J gene lost 5 bases, with 16 bases spanning the gap. CDR3 size: 14 residues. CDR3 residues: CSVDQDLLRETQYF. CDR3 DNA sequence: TGCAGCGTTGATCAGGACCTCCTGCGGGAGACCCAGTACTTC.

This clonotype was detected once. The rearrangement uses TRBV4-1 and TRBJ2-7; D might be TRBD2 (6 bases). CDR3 size: 16 residues. The germline CDR1 and CDR2 sequences are MGHRA and YSYEKL. V lost 0 bases to trimming and J lost 6 bases, with 18 bases between them. The DNA for the CDR3 is TGCGCCAGCAGCCAAGATGGCGGGACCATTGAGGGCGAGCAGTACTTC. Amino acids: CASSQDGGTIEGEQYF.

There are many counts of this clonotype. The V and J genes are TRBV20-1 and TRBJ2-1; 9 bases match TRBD2. The CDR3 loop spans 14 amino acids. Germline-derived CDR1 and CDR2 are DFQATT and SNEGSKA (reference sequence). J lost 8 bases, V lost 5 bases, and 10 bases had no gene match. CDR3 bases: TGCAGTGCTGATAAGACTAGCGGTAGTGATGAGCAGTTCTTC. Encoded protein: CSADKTSGSDEQFF.

To note about this clonotype: In this CDR3 the conserved last residue, phenylalanine or tryptophan, is missing, so a read error is likely. No DNA is shown, since the ends of the CDR3 on it are uncertain; the CDR3 is the one TCRdb lists. V and J are TRBV5-5 and TRBJ2-3; the table's D call TRBD2 went unverified against the DNA. The CDR3 spans 18 residues, counting both ends. Germline values: CDR1 SGHKS, CDR2 YYEKEE (reference sequence). The CDR3 protein is CASSTGLAVSSGTDTHYL.

Turning to this clonotype: As the CDR3 is not closed by the conserved phenylalanine or tryptophan, this likely results from a read error. The rearrangement joins TRBV11-1 to TRBJ1-1; D is possibly TRBD1 (6 bases). Germline loops: CDR1 SGHAT, CDR2 FQDESV (reference sequence). The germline V and J ends were trimmed by 6 bases and 1 base, with 9 bases remaining between them. The CDR3 sequence is 13 residues long. CDR3 protein: CASSKTGNTEAFL. The CDR3 DNA sequence: TGTGCCAGCAGTAAGACAGGGAACACTGAAGCTTTCTTG.

The rearrangement joins TRBV12-3 or TRBV12-4 to TRBJ1-4; no firm D call. The CDR3 runs to 15 residues. Written as DNA, the CDR3 is TGTGCAAGTGACATTCACGCTCCAACTAATGAAAAACTGTTTTTT. It yields the protein CASDIHAPTNEKLFF.

This clonotype has at least ten counts. This chain connects TRBV29-1 to TRBJ1-5; 7 bases agree with TRBD1. The CDR3 covers 14 residues. After removal of 4 bases from V and 4 bases from J, the junction contained 7 bases not matched to a gene. The germline V gene encodes CDR1 SQVTM and CDR2 ANQGSEA. The CDR3 DNA reads TGCAGCGTTGGAGGGAGGGGGCAAAATCAGCCCCAGCATTTT. Its translation is CSVGGRGQNQPQHF.

Comments on this clonotype: A much larger clonotype is one base distant, so this may be a read error. This chain uses TRBV6-5 with TRBJ2-2; weak D call: TRBD1 (6 bases). The length of the CDR3 is 15 residues. Germline values: CDR1 MNHEY, CDR2 SVGAGI. Between the trimmed V and J ends, which lost 9 bases and 4 bases, there was a span of 18 bases. Here the CDR3 reads CARSPDRRRTGELFF. CDR3 in DNA: TGTGCCAGGAGCCCCGACAGGAGGCGCACCGGGGAGCTGTTTTTT.

This clonotype has a single count. The conserved closing phenylalanine or tryptophan is absent in this CDR3, likely reflecting a read error. The chain recombines TRBV6-6 with TRBJ2-1; TRBD2 might be the D (6 bases). CDR3 length equals 13 residues. The germline V gene has CDR1 MNHNY and CDR2 SVGAGI (reference sequence). The CDR3 here is CVSSPSLGGEQFV. CDR3 sequence (DNA): TGTGTCAGCAGCCCCTCCTTGGGGGGTGAGCAGTTCGTC.

For this clonotype: The CDR3 does not end in the conserved phenylalanine or tryptophan, so this is likely a read error. CDR3 nucleotide sequence: TGCAGCGTCGAAAGCTCCGGGGTTCTTGTAGTCTACAATGAGCAGTTCTTA. Translated, it gives CSVESSGVLVVYNEQFL. J is TRBJ2-1 and V is TRBV29-1; perhaps TRBD2 as D (5 bases). Germline loops: CDR1 SQVTM, CDR2 ANQGSEA. The CDR3 is 17 residues long. The germline V and J ends were trimmed by 6 bases and 3 bases, with 24 bases remaining between them.

This clonotype is medium-sized (0.01 to 0.1%) by share. The chain recombines TRBV6-1 with TRBJ2-6; the D is unclear. CDR3 length equals 18 residues. Germline-derived CDR1 and CDR2 are MNHNS and SASEGT. V gave up 1 base and J gave up 1 base, with 14 bases separating them. The CDR3 DNA reads as TGTGCCAGCAGTGAAGTAGCAGGAGCCGGGTCTGGGGCCAACGTCCTGACTTTC. It codes for CASSEVAGAGSGANVLTF.